Listed here are 28 T cell receptor beta chains from one sample, sequenced in a study of blood T cell repertoires in COVID-19. Clones were read by immunoSEQ multiplex PCR, and TCRdb kept only the in-frame ones, dropping some. The sample lists about 340,000 clones, 86% occurring once. Sample: PBMCs or T cells enriched from blood (not recorded which). The receptors were gathered from a woman aged 40-49 years with acute COVID-19.

This clone appeared a few times. In DNA, the CDR3 is TGTGCCAGCAGCTCGACTAGCGGGTCCTTAATGAATGAGCAGTTCTTC. It encodes CASSSTSGSLMNEQFF. The chain has TRBV7-3 and TRBJ2-1; 10 bases line up with TRBD2. Germline CDR1 SGHTA, CDR2 FQGTGA. This CDR3 region has 16 residues. V dropped 4 bases and J dropped 7; count of bases not matched to a gene: 10.

V gene TRBV11-2 combines with J gene TRBJ2-7; TRBD2 might be the D (6 bases). The CDR3 covers 15 residues. The germline CDR1 and CDR2 sequences are SGHAT and FQNNGV. Trimming pared 0 bases from V and 10 bases from J, leaving 19 bases between. CDR3 DNA sequence: TGTGCCAGCAGCTTAGATCAAGTAGGAGGGATGGCCCAGTACTTC. It translates to CASSLDQVGGMAQYF.

The gene calls are TRBV5-6 and TRBJ2-2, with D unresolved. V lost 0 bases and J lost 1, with 7 bases in between. In germline, CDR1 is SGHDT, CDR2 YYEEEE. The CDR3 totals 15 residues. Here the CDR3 DNA reads TGTGCCAGCAGCTTGGGGCCGATGAACACCGGGGAGCTGTTTTTT. This gives the protein CASSLGPMNTGELFF. Full variable domain (missing parts from reference TRBV5-6 and TRBJ2-2): DAGVTQSPTHLIKTRGQQVTLRCSPKSGHDTVSWYQQALGQGPQFIFQYYEEEERQRGNFPDRFSGHQFPNYSSELNVNALLLGDSALYLCASSLGPMNTGELFFGEGSRLTVL.

The rearrangement joins TRBV3-1 (or the pseudogene TRBV3-2) to TRBJ1-2; no clear D gene. The CDR3 extends over 13 amino acids. Trimming stripped 3 bases from V and 8 bases from J, with 13 bases between. Germline assignment: CDR1 LGHDT and CDR2 YNNKEL (reference sequence). The CDR3 loop is CASSQTGVAGYTF. CDR3 sequence (DNA): TGTGCCAGCAGCCAGACGGGTGTGGCAGGCTACACCTTC.

This chain joins TRBV10-2 and TRBJ1-4; perhaps TRBD1 as D (5 bases). CDR3 length equals 16 residues. CDR1 WSHSY and CDR2 SAAADI come from the germline V gene. The V and J ends lost 1 base and 2 bases respectively, with 11 bases between them. CDR3 coding DNA: TGCGCCAGCAGTGAGTTTACGGGGGATACTAATGAAAAACTGTTTTTT. This translates into CASSEFTGDTNEKLFF.

The chain joins TRBV5-1 to TRBJ2-3, with TRBD2 identical over 10 bases. The germline V gene has CDR1 SGHRS and CDR2 YFSETQ. The CDR3 spans 14 residues. With V trimmed by 4 bases and J by 5 bases, 4 bases remained unmatched. CDR3 DNA: TGCGCCAGCAGCCCTAGCGGGGGAAGAGATACGCAGTATTTT. This translates into CASSPSGGRDTQYF.

This chain joins TRBV29-1 and TRBJ1-3, with 7 bases identical to TRBD1. CDR1 SQVTM and CDR2 ANQGSEA come from the germline V gene. CDR3 length: 12 amino acids. Trimming cost V 4 bases and J 4 bases; bases outside gene matches: 1. CDR3 loop: CSVVGQGNTIYF. CDR3 DNA sequence: TGCAGCGTTGTGGGACAGGGAAACACCATATATTTT.

The chain uses TRBV2 and TRBJ2-1; D call uncertain. Germline CDR1 is SNHLY and CDR2 is FYNNEI. Between the trimmed V and J ends, which lost 8 bases and 4 bases, there was a span of 9 bases. This CDR3 comprises 12 residues. The CDR3 loop reads CASEPQYNEQFF. The CDR3 DNA reads as TGTGCCAGCGAACCACAATACAATGAGCAGTTCTTC.

J is TRBJ1-1 and V is TRBV28, with 9 bases that match TRBD1. The CDR3 spans 17 residues. Germline trimming cut 6 bases from V and 3 bases from J; bases unmatched to any gene: 14. Germline V gene sequence: CDR1 MDHEN, CDR2 SYDVKM. CDR3 amino acids: CASSSTGGGIRDTEAFF. The CDR3 DNA reads TGTGCCAGCAGCTCGACAGGGGGAGGAATACGCGACACTGAAGCTTTCTTT.

V and J are TRBV5-1 and TRBJ2-3; TRBD1 aligns across 9 bases. CDR1 SGHRS and CDR2 YFSETQ come from the germline V gene. V lost 7 bases, J lost 2 bases, and 8 bases stayed unmatched. The CDR3 contains 15 residues. The CDR3 region is CASGSGQGPTDTQYF. CDR3 nucleotide sequence: TGCGCCAGCGGGTCGGGACAGGGCCCCACAGATACGCAGTATTTT.

V usage is TRBV19 and J usage is TRBJ2-5, with a possible D match to TRBD2 (5 bases). CDR1 is LNHDA and CDR2 is SQIVND in the germline V gene (reference sequence). The CDR3 length is 16 residues. The V end was cut by 7 bases, the J end by 4 bases, with 22 bases between. This chain's CDR3 is CASNSRGMGNGETQYF. The CDR3 DNA follows: TGTGCCAGTAACTCTCGGGGAATGGGTAATGGAGAGACCCAGTACTTC. The full variable domain, rest sourced from reference TRBV19 and TRBJ2-5, is DGGITQSPKYLFRKEGQNVTLSCEQNLNHDAMYWYRQDPGQGLRLIYYSQIVNDFQKGDIAEGYSVSREKKESFPLTVTSAQKNPTAFYLCASNSRGMGNGETQYFGPGTRLLVL.

This clone was detected a few times. The chain has TRBV28 and TRBJ2-5; 7 bases match TRBD2. V lost 1 base to trimming and J lost 3 bases; unmatched junction nucleotides: 5. There are 15 residues in the CDR3. The V gene's germline CDR1 is MDHEN and CDR2 SYDVKM. The CDR3 sequence is CASSLSRREKETQYF. CDR3 coding DNA: TGTGCCAGCAGTTTATCACGGCGGGAGAAAGAGACCCAGTACTTC.

This sequence joins TRBV15 and TRBJ1-6, with a tentative D call TRBD1 (5 bases). The germline V gene encodes CDR1 LNHNV and CDR2 YYDKDF (reference sequence). Trimming pared 0 bases from V and 0 bases from J, leaving 9 bases between. CDR3 length equals 17 residues. CDR3 coding DNA: TGTGCCACCAGCAGAGATAGAAGGGGCTCCTATAATTCACCCCTCCACTTT. Protein: CATSRDRRGSYNSPLHF.

The gene calls are TRBV7-8 and TRBJ1-5; tentatively, D is TRBD1 (6 bases). The CDR3 runs 16 residues. V was pared by 2 bases and J by 3 bases, with 14 bases between. Germline lookup yields CDR1 SGHVS and CDR2 FQNEAQ. The CDR3 region has the DNA TGTGCCAGCAGCTTAAGGGAGGGGGGATACAATCAGCCCCAGCATTTT. This codes for CASSLREGGYNQPQHF.

The chain links TRBV7-8 to TRBJ2-7; possibly TRBD1 for D (5 bases). The germline gives CDR1 SGHVS, CDR2 FQNEAQ. CDR3 length: 13 amino acids. V was shortened by 0 bases and J by 4 bases, with 7 bases between the two germline ends. Here the CDR3 reads CASSLATAYEQYF. In DNA, the CDR3 is TGTGCCAGCAGCTTAGCGACAGCTTACGAGCAGTACTTC.

The J gene is TRBJ1-2, the V gene TRBV24-1; perhaps TRBD1 as D (5 bases). CDR1 KGHDR and CDR2 SFDVKD come from the germline V gene. The CDR3 sequence is 12 residues long. The germline V and J ends were trimmed by 3 bases and 13 bases, with 14 bases remaining between them. CDR3 sequence: CATSDGDSTATF. The CDR3 nucleotides are TGTGCCACCAGTGATGGGGACTCGACGGCCACCTTC.

The chain links TRBV19 to TRBJ1-2; possible D gene TRBD1, 6 bases. V lost 4 bases and J lost 8, with 17 bases in between. The CDR3 sequence is 14 residues long. CDR1 LNHDA and CDR2 SQIVND come from the germline V gene (reference sequence). The CDR3 here is CASSRPGVIEGYTF. The DNA of the CDR3 is TGTGCCAGTAGTAGACCAGGGGTAATTGAAGGCTACACCTTC.

The rearrangement links TRBV21-1 to TRBJ2-7; the table's TRBD1 call for D was not verified on the DNA. TRBV21-1 is flagged as a pseudogene. The CDR3 has 13 residues. CDR3 in DNA: TGTGCCAGCAGCAATCAACAGGGTTACGAGCAGTACTTC. It is translated as CASSNQQGYEQYF.

This chain connects TRBV5-5 to TRBJ2-2; D is perhaps TRBD1 (6 bases). V dropped 2 bases and J dropped 0 bases, with 11 bases sitting between them. The CDR3 extends over 16 amino acids. Germline loops: CDR1 SGHKS, CDR2 YYEKEE (reference sequence). CDR3 coding DNA: TGTGCCAGCAGCTTTGAGGCAGGGGCGAACACCGGGGAGCTGTTTTTT. Amino acid sequence: CASSFEAGANTGELFF.

This CDR3 reads CASSPAQGAIGSPLHF. CDR3 DNA: TGTGCCAGCAGTCCTGCACAGGGGGCGATAGGTTCACCCCTCCACTTT. V is TRBV27 and J is TRBJ1-6, with TRBD1 matching 9 bases. The CDR3 contains 16 residues. V shed 5 bases, J shed 9 bases, and the junction held 11 bases outside the gene matches. CDR1 and CDR2 (germline): MNHEY, SMNVEV (reference sequence).

The V and J genes are TRBV7-3 and TRBJ2-1, with 7 nucleotides matching TRBD2. From germline, CDR1 is SGHTA and CDR2 FQGTGA. Losses at the gene ends were 2 bases for V and 4 bases for J; bases not matched to a gene: 5. CDR3 length equals 15 residues. The CDR3 loop is CASSLAGAGYNEQFF. CDR3 sequence (DNA): TGTGCCAGCAGCTTAGCGGGAGCGGGGTACAATGAGCAGTTCTTC.

The chain uses TRBV7-8 and TRBJ2-4; unclear D gene. V dropped 2 bases and J dropped 0 bases, with 14 bases sitting between them. This CDR3 spans 17 amino acids. The germline V gene encodes CDR1 SGHVS and CDR2 FQNEAQ. In DNA form, the CDR3 reads TGTGCCAGCAGCTTATATGATGGCCGCTTAGCCAAAAACATTCAGTACTTC. Its translation is CASSLYDGRLAKNIQYF. Full variable domain (missing parts from reference TRBV7-8 and TRBJ2-4): GAGVSQSPRYKVAKRGQDVALRCDPISGHVSLFWYQQALGQGPEFLTYFQNEAQLDKSGLPSDRFFAERPEGSVSTLKIQRTQQEDSAVYLCASSLYDGRLAKNIQYFGAGTRLSVL.

J is TRBJ1-2 and V is TRBV9; 7 positions agree with TRBD1. Germline V gene data show CDR1 as SGDLS and CDR2 as YYNGEE. With V trimmed by 0 bases and J by 4 bases, 6 bases remained unmatched. CDR3 length: 15 residues. The CDR3 loop is CASSVGDSSTYGYTF. CDR3 coding DNA: TGTGCCAGCAGCGTAGGGGACAGTTCTACCTATGGCTACACCTTC.

This clone turned up a few times. This chain links TRBV2 with TRBJ1-2; D uncertain. Trimming cost V 2 bases and J 8 bases, with 12 bases left between them. Germline CDR1 and CDR2: SNHLY and FYNNEI. CDR3 length equals 13 residues. The CDR3, as DNA: TGTGCCAGCAGTGAACGGGATGACCGCGGCTACACCTTC. Its translation: CASSERDDRGYTF.

The V and J genes are TRBV14 and TRBJ1-1, with D possibly being TRBD1 (5 bases). Trimming removed 4 bases from V and 5 bases from J, with 20 bases in between. This CDR3 comprises 16 residues. Germline CDR1 reads SGHDN; CDR2 reads FVKESK. The CDR3 region is CASSPHWGEVWTEAFF. CDR3 bases: TGTGCCAGCAGCCCCCATTGGGGGGAGGTATGGACTGAAGCTTTCTTT.

The genes are TRBV7-2 and TRBJ1-2; D possibly corresponds to TRBD1 (5 bases). The germline V and J ends were trimmed by 5 bases and 2 bases, with 12 bases remaining between them. Germline V gene sequence: CDR1 SGHTA, CDR2 FQGNSA. This CDR3 region has 14 residues. CDR3 bases: TGTGCCAGCAGCCCCGACAGTTCAAACTATGGCTACACCTTC. Its translation: CASSPDSSNYGYTF.

The chain employs TRBV2 and TRBJ1-1; possibly TRBD1 for D (6 bases). Germline-derived CDR1 and CDR2 are SNHLY and FYNNEI. The germline V and J ends were trimmed by 7 bases and 2 bases, with 17 bases remaining between them. This CDR3 spans 15 amino acids. CDR3 coding DNA: TGTGCCAGCAAGGTTCGGGCACAGGGAAACACTGAAGCTTTCTTT. It translates to CASKVRAQGNTEAFF.

In this sample, this clone turned up once. The rearrangement joins TRBV12-3 or TRBV12-4 to TRBJ1-4; D is ambiguous. Trimming left V 4 bases short and J 8 bases short, with 8 bases between. This CDR3 is built from 12 residues. Here the CDR3 DNA reads TGTGCCAGCAGTTCCCCCTACGAAAAACTGTTTTTT. It codes for CASSSPYEKLFF.